Each of the 30 T cell receptor beta chains below was sequenced from the same sample in a study of blood T cell repertoires in COVID-19. Produced via immunoSEQ multiplex PCR; TCRdb's table is partial and in-frame only. The sample contains just over 300,000 clones, approximately 90% of which appear only once. The sequencing sample was made of PBMCs or T cells enriched from blood (not recorded which). The receptors were sampled from a man aged 30-40 years who had recovered from COVID-19.

The rearrangement links TRBV7-6 to TRBJ2-5; TRBD1 is a possible D gene (6 bases). V lost 5 bases to trimming and J lost 1 base, with 17 bases between them. The CDR3 runs to 16 residues. CDR1 is SGHVS, CDR2 FNYEAQ, per germline. The CDR3 DNA reads TGTGCCAGCAGCCCCGCCCCCCCAGGGGCCCAAGAGACCCAGTACTTC. Its translation: CASSPAPPGAQETQYF.

This chain joins TRBV28 and TRBJ1-1; maybe TRBD1 (5 bases). The CDR3 contains 13 residues. Trimming removed 7 bases at V and 4 bases at J, with 13 bases between. Germline V gene data show CDR1 as MDHEN and CDR2 as SYDVKM. The CDR3, as DNA: TGTGCCAGCATAGTGGTTCAGGGCACTGAAGCTTTCTTT. It yields the protein CASIVVQGTEAFF.

The genes are TRBV7-9 and TRBJ1-2; D possibly corresponds to TRBD1 (6 bases). Per germline, CDR1 SEHNR and CDR2 FQNEAQ (reference sequence). V gave up 5 bases and J gave up 6 bases, with 16 bases separating them. The CDR3 loop spans 14 amino acids. CDR3 nucleotide sequence: TGTGCCAGCAGCCTACAGGGCAAGGGGGATGGCTACACCTTC. It encodes CASSLQGKGDGYTF. Full variable domain (outside the CDR3, taken from reference TRBV7-9 and TRBJ1-2): DTGVSQNPRHKITKRGQNVTFRCDPISEHNRLYWYRQTLGQGPEFLTYFQNEAQLEKSRLLSDRFSAERPKGSFSTLEIQRTEQGDSAMYLCASSLQGKGDGYTFGSGTRLTVV.

The gene calls are TRBV25-1 and TRBJ1-5, with TRBD1 as a possible D gene (6 bases). Germline CDR1 is MGHDK and CDR2 is SYGVNS. Deletions cut 5 bases from V and 7 bases from J, with 12 bases between. The CDR3 has 13 amino acids. The CDR3 region is CASSHQGKQPQHF. CDR3 nucleotide sequence: TGTGCCAGCAGTCACCAGGGGAAACAGCCCCAGCATTTT.

V gene TRBV11-2 combines with J gene TRBJ1-4; 9 bases match TRBD1. V trimming: 5 bases; J trimming: 5 bases; junction bases outside the gene matches: 3. Germline values: CDR1 SGHAT, CDR2 FQNNGV. CDR3 length equals 14 residues. The CDR3 DNA reads TGTGCCAGCAGCCCGACAGGGGGGAATGAAAAACTGTTTTTT. Residues: CASSPTGGNEKLFF.

J is TRBJ1-2 and V is TRBV5-8; 8 nucleotides agree with TRBD1. Trimming took 1 base from V and 8 from J; bases not matched to a gene: 7. This CDR3 is 14 amino acids long. CDR1 is SGHTS, CDR2 YDEGEE, per germline. The CDR3 region is CASSLSQGAWGYTF. The DNA for the CDR3 is TGTGCCAGCAGCTTGTCCCAGGGGGCTTGGGGCTACACCTTC.

V is TRBV2 and J is TRBJ2-7, with 7 positions matching TRBD1. This CDR3 has 13 amino acids. Germline assignment: CDR1 SNHLY and CDR2 FYNNEI. After removal of 7 bases from V and 0 bases from J, the junction contained 3 bases not matched to a gene. The CDR3 here is CASTGTDSYEQYF. The CDR3 bases are TGTGCCAGCACCGGGACAGACTCCTACGAGCAGTACTTC. Supplemented by reference TRBV2 and TRBJ2-7, the full variable domain reads EPEVTQTPSHQVTQMGQEVILRCVPISNHLYFYWYRQILGQKVEFLVSFYNNEISEKSEIFDDQFSVERPDGSNFTLKIRSTKLEDSAMYFCASTGTDSYEQYFGPGTRLTVT.

The chain couples TRBV4-1 to TRBJ1-5; a possible D gene is TRBD1 (6 bases). The CDR3 spans 15 residues. The V end lost 6 bases, the J end lost 3 bases, and 15 bases lay between the germline ends. Germline assignment: CDR1 MGHRA and CDR2 YSYEKL. CDR3 region: CASSPRNRDNQPQHF. DNA for the CDR3: TGCGCCAGCAGTCCAAGAAACAGGGACAATCAGCCCCAGCATTTT.

This chain joins TRBV4-1 and TRBJ1-2, with D tentatively TRBD1 (6 bases). Germline V gene sequence: CDR1 MGHRA, CDR2 YSYEKL. The length of the CDR3 is 15 residues. V lost 1 base to trimming and J lost 0 bases, with 9 bases between them. CDR3 nucleotides: TGCGCCAGCAGCCAAGGTTGGGGGCCTAACTATGGCTACACCTTC. Protein sequence: CASSQGWGPNYGYTF.

The V call is TRBV24-1, the J call TRBJ2-3; 8 bases line up with TRBD2. This CDR3 has 17 residues. V gave up 3 bases and J gave up 1 base; unmatched junction bases: 8. Per germline, CDR1 KGHDR and CDR2 SFDVKD. CDR3 DNA: TGTGCCACCAGTGATCCCATGGGGCGGGGGGGCACAGATACGCAGTATTTT. This sequence encodes CATSDPMGRGGTDTQYF.

The chain is built from TRBV7-8 and TRBJ2-7; D perhaps matches TRBD1 (5 bases). Trimming cost V 1 base and J 1 base, with 8 bases left between them. This CDR3 contains 14 residues. Germline V lookup: CDR1 SGHVS, CDR2 FQNEAQ. CDR3 sequence (DNA): TGTGCCAGCAGCTTAGAGGCAGGGTCCTACGAGCAGTACTTC. Encoded protein: CASSLEAGSYEQYF.

The CDR3 reads CASIPPGQGSNEQFF. DNA of the CDR3: TGTGCCAGCATCCCCCCGGGACAGGGTAGCAATGAGCAGTTCTTC. The chain joins TRBV11-2 to TRBJ2-1; TRBD1 matches 9 bases. The V gene end was trimmed by 7 bases and the J gene end by 6 bases; junction bases not matched to a gene: 10. The CDR3 spans 15 residues. CDR1 is SGHAT and CDR2 is FQNNGV in the germline V gene.

The chain joins TRBV11-2 to TRBJ2-7; 8 nucleotides match TRBD2. Germline values: CDR1 SGHAT, CDR2 FQNNGV. Trimming removed 3 bases from V and 7 bases from J; junction bases left unmatched: 11. CDR3 length equals 15 residues. The CDR3 here is CASSFVAGIPREQYF. Here the CDR3 DNA reads TGTGCCAGCAGCTTTGTAGCGGGGATCCCTAGGGAGCAGTACTTC.

This chain uses TRBV24-1 with TRBJ2-3; tentatively, D is TRBD2 (6 bases). The V gene lost 3 bases and the J gene lost 3 bases, with 21 bases spanning the gap. CDR1 is KGHDR and CDR2 is SFDVKD in the germline V gene. The CDR3 spans 18 residues. The CDR3 DNA sequence: TGTGCCACCAGTGATCCAAACAACGGAGGGGCGGGGACAGATACGCAGTATTTT. The encoded protein is CATSDPNNGGAGTDTQYF.

This clone was seen more than once but under ten times. This sequence joins TRBV5-6 and TRBJ1-4, with TRBD1 identical over 7 bases. The trim removed 3 bases at V and 0 bases at J, leaving 5 bases unmatched. Germline values: CDR1 SGHDT, CDR2 YYEEEE. The CDR3 sequence is 16 residues long. CDR3 in amino acids: CASSYRTGTTNEKLFF. The CDR3 DNA follows: TGTGCCAGCAGCTACAGGACAGGCACAACTAATGAAAAACTGTTTTTT.

The rearrangement joins TRBV18 to TRBJ1-1; a weak D match, TRBD1 (5 bases). Looked up from germline, CDR1 is KGHSH and CDR2 is LQKENI. The V end was cut by 5 bases, the J end by 3 bases, with 13 bases between. The CDR3 runs 14 residues. CDR3 in amino acids: CASSLGPGDTEAFF. DNA of the CDR3: TGTGCCAGCTCATTGGGACCGGGGGACACTGAAGCTTTCTTT.

The chain uses TRBV7-9 and TRBJ1-1, with D perhaps matching TRBD1 (5 bases). Germline-derived CDR1 and CDR2 are SEHNR and FQNEAQ (reference sequence). The ends were cut back, 5 bases at V and 4 bases at J, with 14 bases in the middle. The CDR3 runs to 14 residues. This CDR3 reads CASSPTGKGTEAFF. CDR3 coding DNA: TGTGCCAGCAGCCCTACAGGCAAGGGCACTGAAGCTTTCTTT. Variable domain in full (rest from reference TRBV7-9 and TRBJ1-1): DTGVSQNPRHKITKRGQNVTFRCDPISEHNRLYWYRQTLGQGPEFLTYFQNEAQLEKSRLLSDRFSAERPKGSFSTLEIQRTEQGDSAMYLCASSPTGKGTEAFFGQGTRLTVV.

The chain is built from TRBV7-6 and TRBJ2-5; 9 bases are shared with TRBD1. CDR1 SGHVS and CDR2 FNYEAQ come from the germline V gene. The CDR3 contains 14 residues. The V segment lost 3 bases and the J segment 4 bases; nucleotides outside the gene matches: 3. CDR3 region: CASSFTGGAETQYF. In nucleotides, the CDR3 is TGTGCCAGCAGCTTTACAGGGGGCGCAGAGACCCAGTACTTC.

This chain's CDR3 is CASSGRDSAPHEQYF. DNA of the CDR3: TGTGCCAGCAGCGGACGGGACTCAGCACCCCACGAGCAGTACTTC. The gene calls are TRBV9 and TRBJ2-7; perhaps TRBD2 as D (6 bases). The V gene's germline CDR1 is SGDLS and CDR2 YYNGEE. Trimming shortened V by 3 bases and J by 5 bases, and 18 bases separated the two germline ends. The CDR3 is made up of 15 amino acids.

The chain couples TRBV19 to TRBJ2-3, with 9 bases aligning to TRBD1. This CDR3 contains 18 residues. Germline CDR1 and CDR2: LNHDA and SQIVND (reference sequence). With 1 base clipped from V and 6 bases from J, the junction kept 14 bases outside the gene matches. The CDR3 coding sequence is TGTGCCAGTAGTATAGCTGCCCCCGGGACAGGGTATGTCGATACGCAGTATTTT. Translating gives CASSIAAPGTGYVDTQYF. The entire variable domain, with the rest obtained from reference TRBV19 and TRBJ2-3, is as follows: DGGITQSPKYLFRKEGQNVTLSCEQNLNHDAMYWYRQDPGQGLRLIYYSQIVNDFQKGDIAEGYSVSREKKESFPLTVTSAQKNPTAFYLCASSIAAPGTGYVDTQYFGPGTRLTVL.

The V gene is TRBV19, the J gene TRBJ1-1; 9 bases fit TRBD1. The V gene's germline CDR1 is LNHDA and CDR2 SQIVND (reference sequence). The CDR3 has 17 residues. After removal of 3 bases from V and 0 bases from J, the junction contained 8 bases not matched to a gene. CDR3 amino acids: CASSIRPGQGLNTEAFF. Written as DNA, the CDR3 is TGTGCCAGTAGTATCAGGCCGGGACAGGGCTTGAACACTGAAGCTTTCTTT.

The chain has TRBV15 and TRBJ1-6; D gene ambiguous. Germline V gene lookup returns CDR1 LNHNV and CDR2 YYDKDF (reference sequence). The CDR3 length is 12 residues. Trimming took off 2 bases at V and 14 bases at J, with 10 bases between the two ends. The CDR3 DNA sequence: TGTGCCACCAGCAGATCCCGGGAGACCCTCCACTTT. Protein: CATSRSRETLHF.

The chain links TRBV27 to TRBJ1-2; D gene uncertain. Germline lookup yields CDR1 MNHEY and CDR2 SMNVEV (reference sequence). Trimming stripped 4 bases from V and 6 bases from J, with 9 bases between. The CDR3 runs 12 residues. The CDR3 DNA is TGTGCCAGCAGTTCAAGAGGCGATGGCTACACCTTC. The encoded protein is CASSSRGDGYTF.

The chain is built from TRBV9 and TRBJ2-7; 8 bases map to TRBD1. The V and J ends lost 4 bases and 4 bases, in that order; junction bases with no gene match: 7. Looked up from germline, CDR1 is SGDLS and CDR2 is YYNGEE. The CDR3 extends over 14 amino acids. The CDR3 protein is CASSPRDRQYEQYF. The DNA for the CDR3 is TGTGCCAGCAGCCCGCGGGACAGGCAATACGAGCAGTACTTC.

The rearrangement uses TRBV6-5 and TRBJ2-5, with 9 bases lining up with TRBD2. V lost 5 bases to trimming and J lost 5 bases; unmatched junction nucleotides: 9. There are 15 residues in the CDR3. The germline CDR1 and CDR2 sequences are MNHEY and SVGAGI. CDR3 loop: CASSPGAGGTETQYF. The CDR3 nucleotides read TGTGCCAGCAGTCCCGGAGCGGGAGGTACGGAGACCCAGTACTTC.

The V gene is TRBV15, the J gene TRBJ1-4, with D possibly being TRBD1 (5 bases). This CDR3 spans 14 amino acids. Germline assignment: CDR1 LNHNV and CDR2 YYDKDF (reference sequence). The ends were cut back, 0 bases at V and 5 bases at J, with 7 bases in the middle. As DNA, the CDR3 is TGTGCCACCAGCAGAGATAAGGGGAATGAAAAACTGTTTTTT. Amino acids: CATSRDKGNEKLFF.

This chain uses TRBV11-3 with TRBJ2-3; D possibly corresponds to TRBD2 (6 bases). The CDR3 sequence is 16 residues long. The V and J ends lost 5 bases and 0 bases respectively, with 15 bases between them. Germline V gene sequence: CDR1 SGHNT, CDR2 YENEEA. CDR3 protein: CASSPWREVSTDTQYF. CDR3 sequence (DNA): TGTGCCAGCAGCCCTTGGAGGGAGGTGAGCACAGATACGCAGTATTTT.

Here the CDR3 DNA reads TGTGCCAGCAGACAGGAGGGTGGACTAGCGGGAGCTGAGCAGTTCTTC. It is translated as CASRQEGGLAGAEQFF. V gene TRBV7-8 combines with J gene TRBJ2-1, with 13 nucleotides matching TRBD2. J gave up 9 bases and V 6 bases, and 11 bases lay outside the gene matches. CDR1 and CDR2 (germline): SGHVS, FQNEAQ. The CDR3 loop spans 16 amino acids.

The chain recombines TRBV5-1 with TRBJ2-7; 7 bases agree with TRBD2. The J segment lost 3 bases and the V segment lost 0 bases, leaving 6 bases of the junction unmatched. The CDR3 totals 15 residues. The germline V gene has CDR1 SGHRS and CDR2 YFSETQ. The CDR3 DNA follows: TGCGCCAGCAGCTTGGGGGAAGCGGGGCTCTACGAGCAGTACTTC. Protein: CASSLGEAGLYEQYF. The full variable domain, in which reference TRBV5-1 and TRBJ2-7 provide the parts outside the CDR3, is KAGVTQTPRYLIKTRGQQVTLSCSPISGHRSVSWYQQTPGQGLQFLFEYFSETQRNKGNFPGRFSGRQFSNSRSEMNVSTLELGDSALYLCASSLGEAGLYEQYFGPGTRLTVT.

The chain recombines TRBV5-1 with TRBJ2-2, with 7 positions matching TRBD2. Trimming cost V 4 bases and J 5 bases; bases outside gene matches: 8. This CDR3 contains 15 residues. CDR1 is SGHRS and CDR2 is YFSETQ in the germline V gene. The CDR3 loop reads CASSRTREWTGELFF. In nucleotides, the CDR3 is TGCGCCAGCAGCCGGACTAGAGAGTGGACCGGGGAGCTGTTTTTT. Complete variable domain (other parts from reference TRBV5-1 and TRBJ2-2): KAGVTQTPRYLIKTRGQQVTLSCSPISGHRSVSWYQQTPGQGLQFLFEYFSETQRNKGNFPGRFSGRQFSNSRSEMNVSTLELGDSALYLCASSRTREWTGELFFGEGSRLTVL.